This TCR beta chain was captured in a study of long-term antiretroviral therapy in people with HIV. About the research overall: It was about a decade after the earliest samples that the 2015 immediate-ART recommendation appeared. Points from the study as a whole: Dominating the repertoire at all time points were the clones that expanded before ART.

Germline V gene lookup returns CDR1 MDHEN and CDR2 SYDVKM. This CDR3 contains 13 residues. J was trimmed by 5 bases and V by 7 bases; bases with no gene match: 6. Per donor, a minimum of one pre-ART and a minimum of two post-ART PBMC samples were available. The content of samples before DNA extraction was roughly 0.9-11 million cryopreserved PBMC. A v3.0 immunoSEQ assay was performed at survey level. Assay used: immunoSEQ multiplex PCR; TCRdb lists only in-frame clones, some missing. This table holds 23,000 or so clones, around 80% found once. In regard to this clone: The antigen is unknown.

The sequencing here drew on unsorted PBMCs, taken around 4.3 years after starting antiretroviral therapy. The chain recombines TRBV28 with TRBJ2-3; 7 bases are shared with TRBD2. This receptor was identified in a man between 25 and 39 years old with HIV. The CDR3 here is CASTGGGRDTQYF. The CDR3 DNA reads as TGTGCCAGCACGGGAGGAGGGAGAGATACGCAGTATTTT. The entire variable domain, with the rest obtained from reference TRBV28 and TRBJ2-3, is as follows: DVKVTQSSRYLVKRTGEKVFLECVQDMDHENMFWYRQDPGLGLRLIYFSYDVKMKEKGDIPEGYSVSREKKERFSLILESASTNQTSMYLCASTGGGRDTQYFGPGTRLTVL.